This T cell receptor (beta chain) was sequenced in a study of blood T cells in healthy people across ages. Primed by a sample-barcoded 5' primer and a J-beta primer mix, a second PCR proceeded for about 7 to 11 cycles. Tagging of each cDNA molecule was performed by a template-switch adaptor with 12 random nucleotides. In TCRdb, the 5' RACE reads were re-called with MiXCR into one record per CDR3 protein. Among 1.5 million to 2 million distinct CDR3 sequences listed, 25% to 30% were seen once. Study results and limitations: In older individuals, TCR beta diversity per million T cells was lower, falling roughly linearly with age.

Healthy Caucasians from Russia aged about 6 to 95 served as donors. The CDR3 is 13 amino acids. Germline V gives CDR1 KGHSH, CDR2 LQKENI. The germline V and J ends were trimmed by 4 bases and 5 bases, with 10 bases remaining between them. Regarding this clonotype: Its antigen is not known.

Material for sequencing was blood. The chain employs TRBV18 and TRBJ2-3; tentatively, D is TRBD1 (6 bases). This receptor was obtained from a woman aged 25 to 39 in good health. Here the CDR3 reads CASSQGERDTQYF. Written as DNA, the CDR3 is TGTGCCAGCTCACAGGGGGAAAGAGATACGCAGTATTTT.